The 13 T cell receptor beta chains below come from one sample, sequenced in a study of blood T cell repertoires in COVID-19 (dated by TCRdb to 2018 to 2020). Library construction relied on the immunoSEQ multiplex PCR assay. Here the immuneACCESS table is served through TCRdb, limited to in-frame sequences with V and J called. Missing clones are a known gap in these copies; in checked studies unresolved V genes cover under half, and the rest lacks a known reason. Here the sample has roughly 80,000 clones; around nine tenths occur a single time. The leading ten clones occupy less than 2% of the sample. Sequenced input: peripheral blood. The receptors shown here come from a man in his 60s with acute or convalescent COVID-19.

The genes are TRBV28 and TRBJ1-3; D perhaps matches TRBD1 (5 bases). The CDR3 length is 15 residues. Germline CDR1 and CDR2: MDHEN and SYDVKM. Trimming cost V 6 bases and J 4 bases, with 16 bases left between them. CDR3 region: CASSPRGSGGNTIYF. The CDR3 DNA follows: TGTGCCAGCAGCCCTAGGGGTTCCGGGGGAAACACCATATATTTT. Combining the CDR3 with reference TRBV28 and TRBJ1-3 gives the whole variable domain DVKVTQSSRYLVKRTGEKVFLECVQDMDHENMFWYRQDPGLGLRLIYFSYDVKMKEKGDIPEGYSVSREKKERFSLILESASTNQTSMYLCASSPRGSGGNTIYFGEGSWLTVV.

Only one count was recorded for this clone. The chain couples TRBV7-9 to TRBJ1-2, with D hard to call. The V gene's germline CDR1 is SEHNR and CDR2 FQNEAQ (reference sequence). Trimming pared 1 base from V and 5 bases from J, leaving 8 bases between. This CDR3 is built from 13 residues. Written as DNA, the CDR3 is TGTGCCAGCAGCTTAGGTCCCGGTTATGGCTACACCTTC. As protein: CASSLGPGYGYTF.

The J gene is TRBJ2-2, the V gene TRBV3-1 (or the pseudogene TRBV3-2); no firm D call. In germline, CDR1 is LGHDT, CDR2 YNNKEL (reference sequence). V gave up 1 base and J gave up 1 base, with 4 bases separating them. The CDR3 length is 14 residues. The chain's CDR3 is CASSQAENTGELFF. CDR3 nucleotide sequence: TGTGCCAGCAGCCAAGCAGAGAACACCGGGGAGCTGTTTTTT.

V and J are TRBV6-5 and TRBJ2-7; D unresolved. This CDR3 contains 13 residues. CDR1 is MNHEY and CDR2 is SVGAGI in the germline V gene. V was trimmed by 8 bases and J by 4 bases, leaving 15 bases between them. The CDR3 DNA follows: TGTGCCAGCCGAGACTTCCCAAATTACGAGCAGTACTTC. Residues: CASRDFPNYEQYF.

This chain joins TRBV27 and TRBJ1-6, with TRBD1 identical over 8 bases. CDR3 size: 14 residues. Germline CDR1 is MNHEY and CDR2 is SMNVEV (reference sequence). The V segment lost 5 bases and the J segment 10 bases; nucleotides outside the gene matches: 7. CDR3 nucleotides: TGTGCCAGCAGTCAGAGTGGACAGGGATCACCCCTCCACTTT. Residues: CASSQSGQGSPLHF.

The chain joins TRBV13 to TRBJ1-1; D is possibly TRBD1 (5 bases). Trimming took 5 bases from V and 10 from J, leaving 17 bases between them. CDR1 and CDR2 from the germline V gene are PRHDT and FYEKMQ (reference sequence). The CDR3 contains 13 residues. CDR3 DNA: TGTGCCAGCAGCCCGCCTCCGGGACTTCGAGCTTTCTTT. Encoded protein: CASSPPPGLRAFF. Full variable domain (rest looked up from reference TRBV13 and TRBJ1-1): AAGVIQSPRHLIKEKRETATLKCYPIPRHDTVYWYQQGPGQDPQFLISFYEKMQSDKGSIPDRFSAQQFSDYHSELNMSSLELGDSALYFCASSPPPGLRAFFGQGTRLTVV.

The chain carries TRBV28 and TRBJ2-1; D perhaps matches TRBD2 (5 bases). Germline V gives CDR1 MDHEN, CDR2 SYDVKM. The CDR3 totals 12 residues. The CDR3 DNA is TGTGCGGCGGGCCCACCCTACAATGAGCAGTTCTTC. It is translated as CAAGPPYNEQFF.

The chain recombines TRBV6-6 with TRBJ1-2; no definite D call. V lost 6 bases and J 1 base, leaving 6 bases between the germline ends. The CDR3 loop spans 12 amino acids. Looked up from germline, CDR1 is MNHNY and CDR2 is SVGAGI (reference sequence). CDR3 in DNA: TGTGCCAGCAGCGGGTATAACTATGGCTACACCTTC. Translating gives CASSGYNYGYTF.

This chain connects TRBV11-2 to TRBJ1-4; a possible D gene is TRBD1 (6 bases). Germline V CDR1 and CDR2: SGHAT, FQNNGV. The CDR3 loop spans 15 amino acids. The V gene lost 1 base and the J gene lost 8 bases, with 14 bases spanning the gap. The CDR3 sequence is CASSLGPTGLEKLFF. In DNA, the CDR3 is TGTGCCAGCAGCTTAGGTCCAACAGGGCTGGAAAAACTGTTTTTT.

The rearrangement uses TRBV3-1 (or the pseudogene TRBV3-2) and TRBJ1-2; D possibly corresponds to TRBD1 (5 bases). Trimming shortened V by 4 bases and J by 2 bases, and 14 bases separated the two germline ends. Germline values: CDR1 LGHDT, CDR2 YNNKEL (reference sequence). CDR3 length: 15 residues. This CDR3 reads CASSPPGIQNYGYTF. The CDR3 DNA follows: TGTGCCAGCAGCCCGCCAGGGATCCAGAACTATGGCTACACCTTC.

This chain connects TRBV11-2 to TRBJ2-1; TRBD2 aligns across 10 bases. CDR1 and CDR2 (germline): SGHAT, FQNNGV. The junction had 8 bases not matched to a gene; V was cut back by 8 bases and J by 10 bases. CDR3 length: 13 amino acids. CDR3: CASALAGAGEQFF. CDR3 sequence (DNA): TGTGCCAGCGCCCTAGCGGGAGCGGGGGAGCAGTTCTTC.

The rearrangement uses TRBV3-1 (or the pseudogene TRBV3-2) and TRBJ2-1; 7 bases line up with TRBD2. This CDR3 spans 15 amino acids. Germline V CDR1 and CDR2: LGHDT, YNNKEL (reference sequence). V shed 4 bases and J 4 bases; nucleotides not matched to a gene: 7. This chain's CDR3 is CASSLNSGSYNEQFF. CDR3 nucleotide sequence: TGTGCCAGCAGCCTAAATAGCGGGTCGTACAATGAGCAGTTCTTC.

The chain has TRBV6-5 and TRBJ2-7; D perhaps matches TRBD2 (6 bases). Germline V gene sequence: CDR1 MNHEY, CDR2 SVGAGI. The CDR3 covers 14 residues. The V gene lost 8 bases and the J gene lost 5 bases, with 19 bases spanning the gap. The CDR3 bases are TGTGCCAGCCGCCCTAGGGGAGGTGGGAACGAGCAGTACTTC. It is translated as CASRPRGGGNEQYF.